Detailed here is one TCR beta chain. What it recognizes is unknown. This specimen comes from a study of T cells in localized non-small cell lung cancer. The table came from immunoSEQ multiplex PCR; TCRdb's copy has only in-frame clones and leaves some out. The sample lists 20,000 to 25,000 clones; 85% to 90% were seen once. CDR1 and CDR2 from the germline V gene are LNHDA and SQIVND (reference sequence). The CDR3 loop spans 15 amino acids. Trimming cost V 10 bases and J 1 base, with 17 bases left between them. Study results and caveats: The study detected a median roughly 50 of the top 100 tumor clones in adjacent lung. Longer overall survival associated with higher blood T cell density; shorter survival with higher adjacent-lung clonality. Highest T cell clonality was seen in uninvolved adjacent lung, surpassing that measured in tumor. Sequencing was restricted to one tumor region; therefore, heterogeneity remains possible.

This sequence was found in an older male donor with stage I lung adenocarcinoma. The V and J genes are TRBV19 and TRBJ1-5, with D tentatively TRBD1 (5 bases). The source was peripheral blood, collected before any cancer treatment. CDR3 in amino acids: CATKRGTTSNQPQHF. In DNA form, the CDR3 reads TGTGCCACAAAGCGCGGGACGACGAGCAATCAGCCCCAGCATTTT.